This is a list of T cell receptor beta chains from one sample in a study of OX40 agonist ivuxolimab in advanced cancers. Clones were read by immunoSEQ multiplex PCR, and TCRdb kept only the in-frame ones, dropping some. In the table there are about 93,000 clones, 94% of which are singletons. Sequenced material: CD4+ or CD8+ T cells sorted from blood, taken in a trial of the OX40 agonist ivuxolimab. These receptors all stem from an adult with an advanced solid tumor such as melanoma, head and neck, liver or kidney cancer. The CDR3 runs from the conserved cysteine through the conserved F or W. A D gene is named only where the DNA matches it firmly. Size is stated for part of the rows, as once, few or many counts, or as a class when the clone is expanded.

DNA: TGTGCCAGTAGTATTGGGTCGGGAGGGTCCGATACGCAGTATTTT
CDR3: CASSIGSGGSDTQYF
V: TRBV19
size: NA
J: TRBJ2-3
D: TRBD2

DNA: TGTGCCAGCAGTACTGGTAGTTCACCCCTCCACTTT
CDR3: CASSTGSSPLHF
V: TRBV27
size: NA
J: TRBJ1-6
D: NA

DNA: TGTGCCAGCAAGCTTCTAGGGAACACTGAAGCTTTCTTT
CDR3: CASKLLGNTEAFF
V: TRBV27
size: NA
J: TRBJ1-1
D: NA

DNA: TGTGCCAGCAGTTTATGGGTCAGGGCGGATGAGCAGTTCTTC
CDR3: CASSLWVRADEQFF
V: TRBV27
size: once
J: TRBJ2-1
D: NA

DNA: TGTGCCAGTAGTACCCGGACCGGGGTCACTGAAGCTTTCTTT
CDR3: CASSTRTGVTEAFF
V: TRBV19
size: NA
J: TRBJ1-1
D: NA

DNA: TGTGCCAGCAGCTCCGGACAGGGTCTATACAATGAGCAGTTCTTC
CDR3: CASSSGQGLYNEQFF
V: TRBV9
size: NA
J: TRBJ2-1
D: TRBD1

DNA: TGTGCCAGCAGTCACAGGGGAAGGGAGCTGTTTTTT
CDR3: CASSHRGRELFF
V: TRBV7-3
size: NA
J: TRBJ2-2
D: TRBD1

DNA: TGTGCCAGCAGCTTGGAGGGGACGACAGATACGCAGTATTTT
CDR3: CASSLEGTTDTQYF
V: TRBV5-8
size: NA
J: TRBJ2-3
D: NA

DNA: TGTGCCAGCAAAGCAGGGAACTATGGCTACACCTTC
CDR3: CASKAGNYGYTF
V: TRBV9
size: few
J: TRBJ1-2
D: NA

DNA: TGTGCCAGCAGCTTGGTTCCAGGGGGCCGAGGCTACACCTTC
CDR3: CASSLVPGGRGYTF
V: TRBV5-6
size: NA
J: TRBJ1-2
D: TRBD1

DNA: TGTGCCAGCAGCTTGGGGGGTAACTATGGCTACACCTTC
CDR3: CASSLGGNYGYTF
V: TRBV5-6
size: NA
J: TRBJ1-2
D: NA

DNA: TGTGCCAGCAGTGAGGAGGGGCTCAGCTCCTACGAGCAGTACTTC
CDR3: CASSEEGLSSYEQYF
V: TRBV2
size: NA
J: TRBJ2-7
D: NA

DNA: TGTGCCAGCAGTGACAGGGGGATTAATTCACCCCTCCACTTT
CDR3: CASSDRGINSPLHF
V: TRBV25-1
size: NA
J: TRBJ1-6
D: TRBD1

DNA: TGTGCCAGCAGGGTTGGCGAGACCCAGTACTTC
CDR3: CASRVGETQYF
V: TRBV27
size: NA
J: TRBJ2-5
D: NA

DNA: TGCGCCAGCAGCTCCTCCAGGGGCTTCGAGCAGTACTTC
CDR3: CASSSSRGFEQYF
V: TRBV7-9
size: NA
J: TRBJ2-7
D: NA

DNA: TGTGCCAGCAGCCGTGTTAGGAATGAGCAGTTCTTC
CDR3: CASSRVRNEQFF
V: TRBV5-8
size: NA
J: TRBJ2-1
D: NA

DNA: TGTGCCAGCAGCGTAGGGGCGGGAGGCTCAGTATATGAGCAGTTCTTC
CDR3: CASSVGAGGSVYEQFF
V: TRBV9
size: once
J: TRBJ2-1
D: TRBD2

DNA: TGTGCCAGCAGTTACGCGAGCAACACTGAAGCTTTCTTT
CDR3: CASSYASNTEAFF
V: TRBV6-5
size: NA
J: TRBJ1-1
D: NA

DNA: TGTGCCAGCACCCATAGGGACGGCACCTACGAGCAGTACTTC
CDR3: CASTHRDGTYEQYF
V: TRBV6-1
size: NA
J: TRBJ2-7
D: NA

DNA: TGTGCCAGTAGTATAGGAGGACGGAACACTGAAGCTTTCTTT
CDR3: CASSIGGRNTEAFF
V: TRBV19
size: NA
J: TRBJ1-1
D: NA

DNA: TGTGCCAGCAGTTCCCAGGGGACAGATACGCAGTATTTT
CDR3: CASSSQGTDTQYF
V: TRBV6-5
size: NA
J: TRBJ2-3
D: NA

DNA: TGTGCCAGCGAAGGTCCCAGGGAGCAGTACTTC
CDR3: CASEGPREQYF
V: TRBV7-8
size: NA
J: TRBJ2-7
D: NA

DNA: TGTGCCAGCTCACCAGCAGGGAGCTCCTACGAGCAGTACTTC
CDR3: CASSPAGSSYEQYF
V: TRBV18
size: NA
J: TRBJ2-7
D: NA

DNA: TGTGCCAGTAGTATCGGGCCAGGGAGGACAGATACGCAGTATTTT
CDR3: CASSIGPGRTDTQYF
V: TRBV19
size: NA
J: TRBJ2-3
D: NA

DNA: TGTGCCAGCAGCTTTCTGTCGGGGAGTAAGCTGTTTTTT
CDR3: CASSFLSGSKLFF
V: TRBV13
size: NA
J: TRBJ2-2
D: NA

DNA: TGTGCCAGCAGCTTCGGGACTAGCGGCCTCACAGATACGCAGTATTTT
CDR3: CASSFGTSGLTDTQYF
V: TRBV5-6
size: NA
J: TRBJ2-3
D: TRBD2

DNA: TGTGCCATCCTTTTAGCAACTAACTATGGCTACACCTTC
CDR3: CAILLATNYGYTF
V: TRBV6-5
size: NA
J: TRBJ1-2
D: NA

DNA: TGTGCCAGCAGCGCCTCTACTAGCGGGGGCTCTAGCACAGATACGCAGTATTTT
CDR3: CASSASTSGGSSTDTQYF
V: TRBV9
size: NA
J: TRBJ2-3
D: TRBD2

DNA: TGCGCCAGCAGTGAGCCGACGGACAGTAGAAACACTGAAGCTTTCTTT
CDR3: CASSEPTDSRNTEAFF
V: TRBV10-2
size: NA
J: TRBJ1-1
D: NA

DNA: TGTGCCAGTAGTATGGTGGGGGAGGGCAATCAGCCCCAGCATTTT
CDR3: CASSMVGEGNQPQHF
V: TRBV19
size: few
J: TRBJ1-5
D: NA

DNA: TGTGCCAGCTCATTAGGGACAGACGAAGCTTTCTTT
CDR3: CASSLGTDEAFF
V: TRBV18
size: once
J: TRBJ1-1
D: TRBD1

DNA: TGTGCCAGCAGTTTACGCGGGGGGATCTACAATGAGCAGTTCTTC
CDR3: CASSLRGGIYNEQFF
V: TRBV27
size: NA
J: TRBJ2-1
D: TRBD2

DNA: TGTGCCAGTTCCCCTGGGCAGATGAACACTGAAGCTTTCTTT
CDR3: CASSPGQMNTEAFF
V: TRBV6-5
size: once
J: TRBJ1-1
D: NA

DNA: TGTGCCAGCAGCGTAGGGGATGCCCCGGGACCTCCCGCTATCGGGGAGCTGTTTTTT
CDR3: CASSVGDAPGPPAIGELFF
V: TRBV9
size: NA
J: TRBJ2-2
D: NA

DNA: TGCGCCAGCAGCCTGTATTATCCCTCTGGAAACACCATATATTTT
CDR3: CASSLYYPSGNTIYF
V: TRBV5-1
size: once
J: TRBJ1-3
D: NA

DNA: TGTGCCAGCAGTCCGCCGGAAGCTGACGAGCAGTACTTC
CDR3: CASSPPEADEQYF
V: TRBV6-9
size: NA
J: TRBJ2-7
D: NA

DNA: TGTGCCAGTAGTAAATCGGACAGCCACCGGGTCTTT
CDR3: CASSKSDSHRVF
V: TRBV19
size: NA
J: TRBJ1-3
D: NA

DNA: TGCGCCAGCAGCCGACTAGCGGGAGAAAGGTCCTACAATGAGCAGTTCTTC
CDR3: CASSRLAGERSYNEQFF
V: TRBV4-1
size: once
J: TRBJ2-1
D: TRBD2

DNA: TGTGCCAGCAGTTTGTCCGGGACAGGGGGCCAGCCCCAGCATTTT
CDR3: CASSLSGTGGQPQHF
V: TRBV27
size: NA
J: TRBJ1-5
D: TRBD1

DNA: TGTGCCAGCAGTTACGAGGGGGCCGGGTACTATGGCTACACCTTC
CDR3: CASSYEGAGYYGYTF
V: TRBV6-6
size: NA
J: TRBJ1-2
D: TRBD1

DNA: TGTGCCAGCAGTTTAAACGCGGAGTACTACGAGCAGTACTTC
CDR3: CASSLNAEYYEQYF
V: TRBV27
size: NA
J: TRBJ2-7
D: NA

DNA: TGTGCCAGCAGCTTAGATCAGTCGCGTAGCCGCGAGCAGTACTTC
CDR3: CASSLDQSRSREQYF
V: TRBV11-2
size: NA
J: TRBJ2-7
D: NA

DNA: TGTGCCAGCAGCGTAAGTTGGACAGCCTCCTACGAGCAGTACTTC
CDR3: CASSVSWTASYEQYF
V: TRBV9
size: NA
J: TRBJ2-7
D: NA

DNA: TGTGCCAGCAGCACAAAAACTAGCGCAGATTACAATGAGCAGTTCTTC
CDR3: CASSTKTSADYNEQFF
V: TRBV21-1
size: NA
J: TRBJ2-1
D: NA

DNA: TGTGCCAGCAGTCATAGCGGGGTGGTAAACGAGCAGTACTTC
CDR3: CASSHSGVVNEQYF
V: TRBV27
size: once
J: TRBJ2-7
D: TRBD2

DNA: TGTGCCAGCAGTGAAAGCATGCAGGGAGGGACTGAAGCTTTCTTT
CDR3: CASSESMQGGTEAFF
V: TRBV2
size: NA
J: TRBJ1-1
D: NA

DNA: TGTGCCAGCAGTTTAGGGGACAGCATCAACGAGCAGTACTTC
CDR3: CASSLGDSINEQYF
V: TRBV27
size: NA
J: TRBJ2-7
D: TRBD1

DNA: TGTGCCAGCAGTTTGTGGCAGTATAATTCACCCCTCCACTTT
CDR3: CASSLWQYNSPLHF
V: TRBV27
size: NA
J: TRBJ1-6
D: NA

DNA: TGTGCCAGCAGTTCTGGGATTGGGTCCTCCTACGAGCAGTACTTC
CDR3: CASSSGIGSSYEQYF
V: TRBV6-6
size: NA
J: TRBJ2-7
D: NA

DNA: TGTGCCAGCAGCGTAGGGACAGGAAATAACTATGGCTACACCTTC
CDR3: CASSVGTGNNYGYTF
V: TRBV9
size: NA
J: TRBJ1-2
D: TRBD1